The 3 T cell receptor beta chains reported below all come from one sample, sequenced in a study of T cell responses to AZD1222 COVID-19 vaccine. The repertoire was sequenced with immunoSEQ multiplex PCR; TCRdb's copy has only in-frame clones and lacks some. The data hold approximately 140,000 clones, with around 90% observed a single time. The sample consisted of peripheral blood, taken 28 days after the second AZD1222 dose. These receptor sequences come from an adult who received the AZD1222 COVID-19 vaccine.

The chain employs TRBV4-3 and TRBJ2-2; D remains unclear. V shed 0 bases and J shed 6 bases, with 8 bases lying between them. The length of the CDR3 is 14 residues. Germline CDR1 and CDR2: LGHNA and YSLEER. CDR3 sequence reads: CASSQDTGAGELFF. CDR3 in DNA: TGCGCCAGCAGCCAAGATACCGGCGCCGGGGAGCTGTTTTTT.

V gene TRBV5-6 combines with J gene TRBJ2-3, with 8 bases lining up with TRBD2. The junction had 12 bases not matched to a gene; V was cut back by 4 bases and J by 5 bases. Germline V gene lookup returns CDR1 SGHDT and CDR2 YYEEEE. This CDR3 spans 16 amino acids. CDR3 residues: CASSPLTTSEEDTQYF. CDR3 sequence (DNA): TGTGCCAGCAGCCCCCTAACGACTAGCGAGGAAGATACGCAGTATTTT.

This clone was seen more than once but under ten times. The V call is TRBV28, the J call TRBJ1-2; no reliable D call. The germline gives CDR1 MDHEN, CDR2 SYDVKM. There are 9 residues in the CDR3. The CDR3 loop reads CRGVEGYTF. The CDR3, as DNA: TGTCGTGGGGTCGAGGGCTACACCTTC.